Listed below are T cell receptor beta chains from one sample, sequenced in a study of T-cell reconstitution after alpha-beta-depleted transplantation in children. Each CDR3 protein is one row after TCRdb ran MiXCR on the PCR reads. Among around 600,000 distinct CDR3 sequences, about 15% were seen once, and the ten largest hold approximately 1%. The material sequenced was PBMCs from the stem cell graft donor, taken from the stem cell graft. The receptor source for this set is a human donor who donated a stem cell graft to a child with acute myeloid leukemia. Each CDR3 is given with its conserved first and last residue. D genes are given only for firm matches. A clone size is listed for some rows: how often the clone was seen (once, few, many), or a class if it is expanded.

clone size | J gene | V gene | D gene | CDR3 protein | CDR3 DNA
many | TRBJ2-7 | TRBV29-1 | NA | CSVEITSTVSYEQYF | TGCAGCGTTGAAATAACTAGCACCGTCTCCTACGAGCAGTACTTC
many | TRBJ2-3 | TRBV6-1 | TRBD2 | CASSEVGLAGGSTDTQYF | TGTGCCAGCAGTGAAGTGGGACTAGCGGGTGGCAGCACAGATACGCAGTATTTT
many | TRBJ2-5 | TRBV5-6 | NA | CASSFGQETQYF | TGTGCCAGCAGCTTCGGCCAAGAGACCCAGTACTTC
NA | TRBJ2-1 | TRBV25-1 | NA | CASRREPYYNEQFF | TGTGCCAGCAGGAGAGAACCTTACTACAATGAGCAGTTCTTC
many | TRBJ2-2 | TRBV10-3 | TRBD1 | CATQDRVMTGELFF | TGTGCCACCCAGGACAGGGTAATGACCGGGGAGCTGTTTTTT
many | TRBJ1-2 | TRBV20-1 | NA | CSARDWENVYGYTF | TGCAGTGCTAGAGATTGGGAGAACGTCTATGGCTACACCTTC
NA | TRBJ2-5 | TRBV5-1 | NA | CASSLMTGRETQYF | TGCGCCAGCAGCTTGATGACAGGACGGGAGACCCAGTACTTC
few | TRBJ2-7 | TRBV24-1 | TRBD1 | CATSDEPGQGSHEQYF | TGTGCCACCAGTGATGAACCGGGACAGGGGAGCCACGAGCAGTACTTC
many | TRBJ1-1 | TRBV20-1 | NA | CSARGLTNTEAFF | TGCAGTGCTAGAGGTTTAACCAACACTGAAGCTTTCTTT
many | TRBJ2-1 | TRBV15 | TRBD2 | CATSRDKSGGSYNEQFF | TGTGCCACCAGCAGAGACAAAAGCGGGGGGTCCTACAATGAGCAGTTCTTC
many | TRBJ1-5 | TRBV20-1 | NA | CSARGVKDRDQPQHF | TGCAGTGCTAGAGGAGTGAAGGACCGAGATCAGCCCCAGCATTTT
NA | TRBJ2-1 | TRBV29-1 | NA | CSVAREAHNEQFF | TGCAGCGTTGCCAGGGAGGCCCACAATGAGCAGTTCTTC
NA | TRBJ1-2 | TRBV4-2 | TRBD1 | CASSQEPNPGQGAQGYTF | TGTGCCAGCAGCCAAGAGCCCAATCCGGGACAGGGGGCCCAAGGCTACACCTTC
NA | TRBJ2-3 | TRBV7-8 | TRBD1 | CASSLGQSLGDTQYF | TGTGCCAGCAGCTTGGGACAGAGTCTTGGAGATACGCAGTATTTT
few | TRBJ2-5 | TRBV7-7 | NA | CASSSPGRGETQYF | TGTGCCAGCAGCTCGCCAGGGCGCGGGGAGACCCAGTACTTC
NA | TRBJ1-5 | TRBV20-1 | NA | CSAWDFASNQPQHF | TGCAGTGCTTGGGACTTTGCGAGCAATCAGCCCCAGCATTTT
many | TRBJ2-1 | TRBV10-3 | NA | CAISESDDGTNEQFF | TGTGCCATCAGTGAGTCGGATGACGGGACCAATGAGCAGTTCTTC
many | TRBJ2-5 | TRBV20-1 | TRBD1 | CSARDGTGGRGETQYF | TGCAGTGCTAGAGATGGGACAGGGGGCCGAGGAGAGACCCAGTACTTC
few | TRBJ2-3 | TRBV7-9 | NA | CASSGGTSANTQYF | TGTGCCAGCAGCGGCGGGACCAGCGCAAATACGCAGTATTTT
many | TRBJ2-5 | TRBV10-3 | NA | CAISDRGETQYF | TGTGCCATCAGTGACAGGGGTGAGACCCAGTACTTC
NA | TRBJ2-1 | TRBV24-1 | NA | CATSSQLYNEQFF | TGTGCCACCAGTAGTCAGCTTTACAATGAGCAGTTCTTC
many | TRBJ2-2 | TRBV6-1 | NA | CASSQNPPGQNTGELFF | TGTGCCAGCAGTCAAAATCCTCCGGGACAGAACACCGGGGAGCTGTTTTTT
NA | TRBJ1-4 | TRBV4-2 | NA | CASSQDLSVGGPLGKLFF | TGTGCCAGCAGCCAAGATTTAAGTGTTGGAGGGCCCCTGGGAAAACTGTTTTTT
NA | TRBJ1-2 | TRBV16 | TRBD1 | CASSQGQGPGYTF | TGTGCCAGCAGCCAGGGACAGGGGCCTGGCTACACCTTC
many | TRBJ2-7 | TRBV20-1 | NA | CSASSRYEQYF | TGCAGTGCCAGCAGTAGGTACGAGCAGTACTTC
NA | TRBJ1-6 | TRBV7-2 | NA | CASSLYPGNSPLHF | TGTGCCAGCAGCTTGTACCCGGGGAATTCACCCCTCCACTTT
NA | TRBJ1-4 | TRBV20-1 | NA | CSARVPHTTNEKLFF | TGCAGTGCTAGAGTTCCACACACAACTAATGAAAAACTGTTTTTT
few | TRBJ2-2 | TRBV29-1 | TRBD1 | CSVGTGGTNTGELFF | TGCAGCGTGGGAACAGGGGGCACGAACACCGGGGAGCTGTTTTTT
NA | TRBJ1-2 | TRBV12-3/TRBV12-4 | NA | CASSPFGGSGPHGYTF | TGTGCCAGCAGCCCCTTTGGGGGGAGTGGTCCACATGGCTACACCTTC
many | TRBJ2-2 | TRBV29-1 | NA | CSVGGLYTGELFF | TGCAGCGTTGGGGGTCTTTACACCGGGGAGCTGTTTTTT
many | TRBJ2-5 | TRBV6-1 | TRBD1 | CASSLGQGPSQETQYF | TGTGCCAGCAGCCTAGGACAGGGACCTTCCCAAGAGACCCAGTACTTC
many | TRBJ2-5 | TRBV7-9 | NA | CASSLAGSIQETQYF | TGTGCCAGCAGCTTAGCCGGGAGTATCCAAGAGACCCAGTACTTC
many | TRBJ2-1 | TRBV7-2 | TRBD1 | CASSPGTDYNEQFF | TGTGCCAGCAGCCCAGGGACAGACTACAATGAGCAGTTCTTC
many | TRBJ1-6 | TRBV20-1 | TRBD1 | CSAPLHPDRAYNSPLHF | TGCAGTGCTCCCCTCCATCCGGACAGGGCCTATAATTCACCCCTCCACTTT
many | TRBJ2-7 | TRBV20-1 | TRBD1 | CSARSGQGYFYEQYF | TGCAGTGCTAGATCGGGACAGGGTTACTTCTACGAGCAGTACTTC
few | TRBJ1-2 | TRBV25-1 | NA | CASSVQGKDGYTF | TGTGCCAGCAGTGTACAGGGAAAGGATGGCTACACCTTC
few | TRBJ2-2 | TRBV2 | NA | CASSTGLPNTGELFF | TGTGCCAGCAGTACGGGACTCCCCAACACCGGGGAGCTGTTTTTT
NA | TRBJ2-6 | TRBV20-1 | NA | CSAVWAGANVLTF | TGCAGTGCCGTCTGGGCGGGGGCCAACGTCCTGACTTTC
NA | TRBJ2-1 | TRBV6-2/TRBV6-3 | NA | CASNDGGYYNEQFF | TGTGCCAGCAACGACGGGGGTTACTACAATGAGCAGTTCTTC
NA | TRBJ1-1 | TRBV28 | NA | CASSHKFLERDTEAFF | TGTGCCAGCAGTCACAAATTTCTAGAGAGGGACACTGAAGCTTTCTTT